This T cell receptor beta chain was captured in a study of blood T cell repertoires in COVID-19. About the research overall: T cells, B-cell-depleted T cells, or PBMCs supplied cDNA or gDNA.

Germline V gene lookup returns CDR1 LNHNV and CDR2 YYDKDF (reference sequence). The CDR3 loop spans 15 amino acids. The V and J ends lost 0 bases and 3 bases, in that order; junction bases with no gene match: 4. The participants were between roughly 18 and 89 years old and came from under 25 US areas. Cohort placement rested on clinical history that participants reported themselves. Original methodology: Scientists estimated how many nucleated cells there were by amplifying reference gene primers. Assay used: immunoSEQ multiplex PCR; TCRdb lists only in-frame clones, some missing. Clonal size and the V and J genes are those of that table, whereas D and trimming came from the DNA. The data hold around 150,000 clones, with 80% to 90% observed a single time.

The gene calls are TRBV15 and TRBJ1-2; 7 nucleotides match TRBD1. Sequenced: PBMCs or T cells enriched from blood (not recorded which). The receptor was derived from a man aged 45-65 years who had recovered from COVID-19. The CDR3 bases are TGTGCCACCAGCAGAGATGGACAGGAGTACTATGGCTACACCTTC. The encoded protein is CATSRDGQEYYGYTF.